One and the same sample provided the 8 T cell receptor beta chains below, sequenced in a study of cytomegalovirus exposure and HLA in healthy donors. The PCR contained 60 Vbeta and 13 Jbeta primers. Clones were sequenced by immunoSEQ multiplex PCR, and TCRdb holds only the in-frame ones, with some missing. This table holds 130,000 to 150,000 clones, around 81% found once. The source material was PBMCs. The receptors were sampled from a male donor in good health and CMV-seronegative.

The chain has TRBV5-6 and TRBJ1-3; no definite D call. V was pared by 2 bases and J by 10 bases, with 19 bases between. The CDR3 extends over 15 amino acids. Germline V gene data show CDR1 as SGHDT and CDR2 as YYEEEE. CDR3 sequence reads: CASSFRVTGPVTIYF. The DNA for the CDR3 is TGTGCCAGCAGCTTTCGTGTCACTGGTCCTGTGACCATATATTTT.

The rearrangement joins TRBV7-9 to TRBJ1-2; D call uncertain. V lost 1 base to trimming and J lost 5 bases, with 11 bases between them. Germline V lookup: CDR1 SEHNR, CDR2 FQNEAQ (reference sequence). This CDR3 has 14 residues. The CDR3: CASSLGLGQYGYTF. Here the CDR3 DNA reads TGTGCCAGCAGCTTAGGTCTAGGCCAGTATGGCTACACCTTC. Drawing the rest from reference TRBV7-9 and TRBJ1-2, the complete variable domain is DTGVSQNPRHKITKRGQNVTFRCDPISEHNRLYWYRQTLGQGPEFLTYFQNEAQLEKSRLLSDRFSAERPKGSFSTLEIQRTEQGDSAMYLCASSLGLGQYGYTFGSGTRLTVV.

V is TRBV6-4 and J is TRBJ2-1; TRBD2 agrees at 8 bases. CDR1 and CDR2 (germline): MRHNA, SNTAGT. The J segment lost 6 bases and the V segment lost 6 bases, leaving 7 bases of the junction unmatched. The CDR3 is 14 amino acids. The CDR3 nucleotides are TGTGCCAGCAGCCGGACCGGGACTAGCAATGAGCAGTTCTTC. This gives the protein CASSRTGTSNEQFF.

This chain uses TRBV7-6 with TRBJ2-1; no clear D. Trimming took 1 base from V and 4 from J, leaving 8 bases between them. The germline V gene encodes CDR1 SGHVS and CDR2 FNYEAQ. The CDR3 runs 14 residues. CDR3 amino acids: CASSLGLAYNEQFF. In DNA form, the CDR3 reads TGTGCCAGCAGCTTAGGCTTAGCTTACAATGAGCAGTTCTTC.

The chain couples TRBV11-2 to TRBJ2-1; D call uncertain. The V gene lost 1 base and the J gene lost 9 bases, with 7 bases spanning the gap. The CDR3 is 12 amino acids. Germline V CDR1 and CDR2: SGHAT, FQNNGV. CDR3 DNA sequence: TGTGCCAGCAGCTTAGTCTACCTTGAGCAGTTCTTC. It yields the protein CASSLVYLEQFF.

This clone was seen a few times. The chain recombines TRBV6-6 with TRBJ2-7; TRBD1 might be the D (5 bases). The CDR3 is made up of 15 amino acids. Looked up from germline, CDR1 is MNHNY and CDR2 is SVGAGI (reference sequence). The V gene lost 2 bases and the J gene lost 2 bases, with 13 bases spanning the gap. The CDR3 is CASSYGARDAYEQYF. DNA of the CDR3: TGTGCCAGCAGTTACGGGGCACGTGATGCCTACGAGCAGTACTTC.

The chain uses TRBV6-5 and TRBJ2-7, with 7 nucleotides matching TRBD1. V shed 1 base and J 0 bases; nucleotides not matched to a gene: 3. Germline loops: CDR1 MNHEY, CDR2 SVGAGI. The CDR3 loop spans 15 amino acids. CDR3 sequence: CASSYYTGASYEQYF. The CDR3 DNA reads TGTGCCAGCAGTTACTATACAGGGGCCTCCTACGAGCAGTACTTC.

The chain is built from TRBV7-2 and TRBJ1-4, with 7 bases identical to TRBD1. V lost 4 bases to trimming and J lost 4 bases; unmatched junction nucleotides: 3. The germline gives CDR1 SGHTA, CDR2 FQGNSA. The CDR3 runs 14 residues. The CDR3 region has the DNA TGTGCCAGCAGCTCCGACAGGGTTAATGAAAAACTGTTTTTT. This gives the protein CASSSDRVNEKLFF.